The 31 T cell receptor beta chains below come from one sample, sequenced in a study of shared clonotypes between healthy human individuals (dated by TCRdb to 2018 to 2020). CD8 naive samples were obtained by positive selection for CCR7 among CD45RO-negative cells, yielding a CD45RA+CCR7+ population from which TemRA cells were excluded. The method was the immunoSEQ multiplex PCR assay. TCRdb obtained this table from immuneACCESS and retained in-frame rearrangements with V and J assigned. These tables miss some clones; where compared with another copy, unresolved V genes account for less than half of the shortfall, and the remainder is unexplained. The sample yields millions of clones; roughly 95% were counted once. In total, the top ten clones hold approximately 1.2% of the sample. Sequencing used naive CD8+ T cells sorted from blood. The intended sense of this specimen's cell subset or site label: CD45RA+CCR7+. All receptors derive from a man between 18 and 35 years old in good health.

This rearrangement joins TRBV30 to TRBJ2-7; tentatively, D is TRBD1 (5 bases). Germline V lookup: CDR1 GTSNPN, CDR2 SVGIG (reference sequence). This CDR3 spans 13 amino acids. Trimming removed 0 bases from V and 4 bases from J, with 10 bases in between. The CDR3: CAWSVSRVYEQYF. The CDR3 coding sequence is TGTGCCTGGAGTGTCTCCAGGGTATACGAGCAGTACTTC.

Concerning this clone: Other nucleotide sequences from this sample produce the same CDR3. V and J are TRBV4-1 and TRBJ2-5, with a tentative D call TRBD2 (6 bases). The V end lost 1 base, the J end lost 3 bases, and 9 bases lay between the germline ends. Germline values: CDR1 MGHRA, CDR2 YSYEKL. The CDR3 has 14 amino acids. Here the CDR3 DNA reads TGCGCCAGCAGCCAAGTGGGCGGGGAAGAGACCCAGTACTTC. Protein: CASSQVGGEETQYF.

The chain is built from TRBV27 and TRBJ1-1; 7 bases align to TRBD1. This CDR3 is built from 17 residues. Germline CDR1 is MNHEY and CDR2 is SMNVEV (reference sequence). The J segment lost 0 bases and the V segment lost 2 bases, leaving 9 bases of the junction unmatched. Written as DNA, the CDR3 is TGTGCCAGCAGTTTAAGCCAGGGGGGGCCCCTGAACACTGAAGCTTTCTTT. Encoded protein: CASSLSQGGPLNTEAFF.

The rearrangement links TRBV5-4 to TRBJ2-1, with D perhaps TRBD2 (5 bases). The CDR3 consists of 13 residues. V dropped 7 bases and J dropped 4 bases, with 12 bases sitting between them. Germline V lookup: CDR1 SGHNT, CDR2 YYREEE (reference sequence). The CDR3 DNA reads as TGTGCCAGCTCGGGGTCGACGTACAATGAGCAGTTCTTC. Protein sequence: CASSGSTYNEQFF.

This rearrangement joins TRBV10-3 to TRBJ2-1; the D is unclear. Trimming cost V 3 bases and J 3 bases, with 12 bases left between them. CDR3 length equals 15 residues. Germline CDR1 reads ENHRY; CDR2 reads SYGVKD. As DNA, the CDR3 is TGTGCCATCAGTGACCGGCTAGTCGTCTACAATGAGCAGTTCTTC. Encoded protein: CAISDRLVVYNEQFF.

The chain joins TRBV4-1 to TRBJ2-7; D perhaps matches TRBD2 (5 bases). CDR3 length: 14 residues. Germline CDR1 is MGHRA and CDR2 is YSYEKL. V was shortened by 1 base and J by 10 bases, with 17 bases between the two germline ends. The CDR3 loop reads CASSQVGSELAQYF. The CDR3 DNA reads as TGCGCCAGCAGCCAAGTCGGTTCGGAGCTAGCTCAGTACTTC.

This rearrangement joins TRBV5-6 to TRBJ1-1, with D possibly TRBD1 on 5 matching bases. The germline gives CDR1 SGHDT, CDR2 YYEEEE. Trimming shortened V by 0 bases and J by 1 base, and 16 bases separated the two germline ends. The CDR3 runs to 17 residues. For the CDR3, the DNA is TGTGCCAGCAGCTTGGAGGGACCTTCTCTGGGGAACACTGAAGCTTTCTTT. Residues: CASSLEGPSLGNTEAFF.

CDR3 coding DNA: TGTGCCAGCAGTTACGGGGCAGTGGACGAGCAGTACTTC. Translating it yields CASSYGAVDEQYF. This chain joins TRBV6-5 and TRBJ2-7; D is possibly TRBD1 (5 bases). Trimming removed 2 bases at V and 5 bases at J, with 10 bases between. This CDR3 spans 13 amino acids. Per germline, CDR1 MNHEY and CDR2 SVGAGI.

The gene calls are TRBV5-1 and TRBJ2-7; 7 nucleotides line up with TRBD1. The CDR3 loop spans 15 amino acids. V dropped 4 bases and J dropped 3; count of bases not matched to a gene: 10. Germline CDR1 is SGHRS and CDR2 is YFSETQ. The CDR3 DNA follows: TGCGCCAGCAGCACAGACAGGGTCGGAATCTACGAGCAGTACTTC. Protein: CASSTDRVGIYEQYF.

This chain connects TRBV9 to TRBJ1-3; 9 positions match TRBD1. The CDR3 spans 16 residues. Germline V CDR1 and CDR2: SGDLS, YYNGEE. V was clipped by 4 bases and J by 0 bases; unmatched bases: 5. CDR3 region: CASSPPDRGSGNTIYF. In nucleotides, the CDR3 is TGTGCCAGCAGCCCGCCGGACAGGGGCTCTGGAAACACCATATATTTT.

The chain recombines TRBV19 with TRBJ1-3; 8 bases fit TRBD1. Germline loops: CDR1 LNHDA, CDR2 SQIVND (reference sequence). V dropped 5 bases and J dropped 4; count of bases not matched to a gene: 4. The CDR3 is 14 residues long. CDR3 loop: CASSPDREGNTIYF. CDR3 DNA: TGTGCCAGTAGTCCGGACAGGGAAGGAAACACCATATATTTT.

The V gene is TRBV5-6, the J gene TRBJ2-1; 11 positions agree with TRBD2. Trimming cost V 3 bases and J 15 bases; bases outside gene matches: 14. Germline-derived CDR1 and CDR2 are SGHDT and YYEEEE. The CDR3 sequence is 15 residues long. CDR3 coding DNA: TGTGCCAGCAGCTCCGGGACTAGCGGCCCGAATCCGCGGTTCTTC. This translates into CASSSGTSGPNPRFF.

V is TRBV18 and J is TRBJ2-3; 10 positions agree with TRBD1. Germline V lookup: CDR1 KGHSH, CDR2 LQKENI. The junction had 8 bases not matched to a gene; V was cut back by 3 bases and J by 5 bases. This CDR3 comprises 16 residues. The CDR3: CASSPGQGNSRDTQYF. CDR3 sequence (DNA): TGTGCCAGCTCACCGGGACAGGGGAATTCAAGAGATACGCAGTATTTT.

The count of this clone is one. Other DNA sequences in the same sample also yield this CDR3. The chain recombines TRBV5-6 with TRBJ2-2; D is ambiguous. The CDR3 spans 13 residues. The V end was cut by 0 bases, the J end by 6 bases, with 6 bases between. The germline V gene encodes CDR1 SGHDT and CDR2 YYEEEE. The CDR3 DNA reads as TGTGCCAGCAGCTTGGTAGTCCCCGGGGAGCTGTTTTTT. It translates to CASSLVVPGELFF.

This clone showed up just once. At the DNA level, this CDR3 is encoded by other sequences in the same sample as well. The V gene is TRBV28, the J gene TRBJ1-1; D not resolved. The germline V gene encodes CDR1 MDHEN and CDR2 SYDVKM. The CDR3 extends over 13 amino acids. Trimming removed 3 bases at V and 2 bases at J, with 7 bases between. In DNA form, the CDR3 reads TGTGCCAGCAGTTTCAACGGAAACACTGAAGCTTTCTTT. This codes for CASSFNGNTEAFF.

This clone appeared a few times. The chain employs TRBV7-8 and TRBJ1-2, with no clear D. Trimming took off 0 bases at V and 6 bases at J, with 11 bases between the two ends. The germline CDR1 and CDR2 sequences are SGHVS and FQNEAQ. The CDR3 extends over 14 amino acids. The CDR3 region is CASSLASGEDGYTF. The DNA for the CDR3 is TGTGCCAGCAGCTTAGCGTCCGGGGAGGATGGCTACACCTTC.

The J gene is TRBJ1-1, the V gene TRBV6-5; D not resolved. Trimming took off 4 bases at V and 4 bases at J, with 13 bases between the two ends. Germline CDR1 reads MNHEY; CDR2 reads SVGAGI. This CDR3 contains 14 residues. Written as DNA, the CDR3 is TGTGCCAGCAGTTCCTCGGGAGTGGGCACTGAAGCTTTCTTT. Translating gives CASSSSGVGTEAFF.

The J gene is TRBJ2-2, the V gene TRBV6-5; 7 bases line up with TRBD2. The trim removed 5 bases at V and 6 bases at J, leaving 3 bases unmatched. The CDR3 consists of 13 residues. CDR1 MNHEY and CDR2 SVGAGI come from the germline V gene. The CDR3 DNA follows: TGTGCCAGCAGTGTTAGCGGGTCCGGGGAGCTGTTTTTT. It translates to CASSVSGSGELFF.

Comment on this clone: Other DNA sequences in the sample encode the same CDR3. The chain is built from TRBV9 and TRBJ1-2; 7 nucleotides agree with TRBD1. The CDR3 extends over 13 amino acids. The V gene end was trimmed by 4 bases and the J gene end by 4 bases; junction bases not matched to a gene: 4. Germline V gives CDR1 SGDLS, CDR2 YYNGEE. DNA for the CDR3: TGTGCCAGCAGCCCGACAGGGAGCTATGGCTACACCTTC. This translates into CASSPTGSYGYTF.

The V call is TRBV4-3, the J call TRBJ1-2; the D gene is possibly TRBD1 (5 bases). The CDR3 sequence is 16 residues long. V was clipped by 0 bases and J by 0 bases, with 11 bases between them. Germline V CDR1 and CDR2: LGHNA, YSLEER. CDR3: CASSQEEGLANYGYTF. The CDR3 DNA is TGCGCCAGCAGCCAAGAGGAGGGGTTAGCTAACTATGGCTACACCTTC.

This clone showed up just once. This chain links TRBV13 with TRBJ1-6; D gene unclear. V gave up 4 bases and J gave up 8 bases, with 15 bases separating them. Germline lookup yields CDR1 PRHDT and CDR2 FYEKMQ (reference sequence). CDR3 length: 15 residues. CDR3 DNA: TGTGCCAGCAGCTCACTAACCGACGGTGATTCACCCCTCCACTTT. It codes for CASSSLTDGDSPLHF.

The chain combines TRBV13 with TRBJ2-1; 8 bases agree with TRBD2. V shed 5 bases and J 0 bases; nucleotides not matched to a gene: 3. CDR3 size: 15 residues. CDR1 is PRHDT and CDR2 is FYEKMQ in the germline V gene (reference sequence). In nucleotides, the CDR3 is TGTGCCAGCAGCCCCGGGGGGGTCTCCTACAATGAGCAGTTCTTC. As protein: CASSPGGVSYNEQFF.

The chain carries TRBV5-4 and TRBJ2-2; perhaps TRBD2 as D (5 bases). Trimming cost V 5 bases and J 5 bases, with 10 bases left between them. Germline lookup yields CDR1 SGHNT and CDR2 YYREEE (reference sequence). The CDR3 loop spans 13 amino acids. For the CDR3, the DNA is TGTGCCAGCAGGGCTGGACTTACCGGGGAGCTGTTTTTT. Translation: CASRAGLTGELFF.

V usage is TRBV27 and J usage is TRBJ2-3; the match to TRBD2 covers 8 bases. CDR1 MNHEY and CDR2 SMNVEV come from the germline V gene (reference sequence). The CDR3 length is 18 residues. With 2 bases clipped from V and 4 bases from J, the junction kept 14 bases outside the gene matches. This chain's CDR3 is CASSLAPLAAFGADTQYF. For the CDR3, the DNA is TGTGCCAGCAGTTTAGCCCCACTAGCGGCCTTTGGCGCAGATACGCAGTATTTT.

This clone was found once. The rearrangement uses TRBV11-2 and TRBJ2-5; D is ambiguous. In germline, CDR1 is SGHAT, CDR2 FQNNGV. Trimming stripped 6 bases from V and 5 bases from J, with 13 bases between. The CDR3 totals 13 residues. DNA of the CDR3: TGTGCCAGCAGTTCGCACAGAGTGGAGACCCAGTACTTC. It translates to CASSSHRVETQYF.

This chain joins TRBV4-1 and TRBJ2-7; 8 bases map to TRBD2. Trimming removed 4 bases from V and 4 bases from J; junction bases left unmatched: 9. Germline lookup yields CDR1 MGHRA and CDR2 YSYEKL. The CDR3 sequence is 15 residues long. The CDR3 sequence: CASSPGPGLEYEQYF. The CDR3 DNA is TGCGCCAGCAGCCCAGGTCCGGGACTAGAATACGAGCAGTACTTC.

The chain uses TRBV25-1 and TRBJ2-7, with D tentatively TRBD1 or TRBD2 (5 bases each). Germline V gives CDR1 MGHDK, CDR2 SYGVNS. V lost 10 bases and J lost 2, with 15 bases in between. This CDR3 has 13 residues. CDR3 DNA sequence: TGTGCCACCAAAGGGGACGGGGCCTACGAGCAGTACTTC. Its protein is CATKGDGAYEQYF.

In its sample, this clone was seen a few times. The chain joins TRBV29-1 to TRBJ1-3; D not resolved. Germline values: CDR1 SQVTM, CDR2 ANQGSEA. CDR3 size: 13 residues. V dropped 4 bases and J dropped 1 base, with 8 bases sitting between them. CDR3 sequence: CSVGSGSGNTIYF. The CDR3 nucleotides read TGCAGCGTTGGGTCAGGTTCTGGAAACACCATATATTTT.

The chain carries TRBV29-1 and TRBJ1-2; TRBD1 might be the D (5 bases). The CDR3 extends over 11 amino acids. Germline V lookup: CDR1 SQVTM, CDR2 ANQGSEA. V shed 6 bases and J shed 4 bases, with 9 bases lying between them. The CDR3 is CSVRDLYGYTF. The CDR3 nucleotides read TGCAGCGTCCGGGACCTCTATGGCTACACCTTC.

As to this clone: At the DNA level, this CDR3 is encoded by other sequences in the same sample as well. The chain joins TRBV2 to TRBJ2-7, with D maybe TRBD1 (6 bases). The CDR3 length is 12 residues. Germline-derived CDR1 and CDR2 are SNHLY and FYNNEI. V lost 6 bases, J lost 3 bases, and 9 bases lay in between. CDR3 DNA: TGTGCCAGCAGGGCGGACAGCTACGAGCAGTACTTC. This translates into CASRADSYEQYF.

The V gene is TRBV6-5, the J gene TRBJ1-2; TRBD1 agrees at 9 bases. The ends lost 2 bases at V and 3 bases at J; junction bases unmatched: 1. This CDR3 has 14 residues. The germline V gene encodes CDR1 MNHEY and CDR2 SVGAGI. The CDR3 DNA reads as TGTGCCAGCAGTTACGGACAGGGGTACTATGGCTACACCTTC. Amino acid sequence: CASSYGQGYYGYTF.